Presented here are 26 T cell receptor beta chains from one specimen sequenced in a study of blood T cells in healthy people across ages. A J-beta primer mix and a sample-barcoded 5' primer were used in a second PCR of about 6 to 12 cycles. TCRdb redid the calling of the 5' RACE reads with MiXCR, one entry per CDR3 protein. Here the sample spans roughly 1,100,000 distinct CDR3 sequences, 25% being singletons. A further study also used this sample, focusing on T cells of mothers and their children.

The source material was blood. The receptors stem from a girl aged 2 to 10 in good health.

The CDR3 nucleotides are TGTGCCAGCAGTTTACCGCCGGTAGGGCACGCCACAGATACGCAGTATTTT. Protein sequence: CASSLPPVGHATDTQYF. This sequence joins TRBV28 and TRBJ2-3; D is uncertain. V dropped 2 bases and J dropped 2 bases, with 17 bases sitting between them. Germline-derived CDR1 and CDR2 are MDHEN and SYDVKM. The CDR3 consists of 17 residues.

The chain is built from TRBV2 and TRBJ2-5, with 8 positions matching TRBD2. TRBJ2-1 explains the end of the DNA better; the J call may be wrong. CDR3 size: 16 residues. Germline-derived CDR1 and CDR2 are SNHLY and FYNNEI. The CDR3 reads CASNAGGQTYYNEQFF. Here the CDR3 DNA reads TGTGCCAGCAATGCGGGGGGCCAGACCTATTACAATGAGCAGTTCTTC.

A few counts support this clonotype. V gene TRBV2 combines with J gene TRBJ2-5; D uncertain. The J call could be wrong; TRBJ2-7 is a better fit for the DNA end. Germline lookup yields CDR1 SNHLY and CDR2 FYNNEI. This CDR3 spans 15 amino acids. For the CDR3, the DNA is TGTGCCAGCAGTGAAAGTACGGGCTACTCCTACGAGCAGTACTTC. It yields the protein CASSESTGYSYEQYF.

In its sample, this clonotype was seen many times. At one of its ends the junction is not consistent with the germline gene, which may arise from a read error. The chain has TRBV2 and TRBJ2-7, with no clear D. From germline, CDR1 is SNHLY and CDR2 FYNNEI. This CDR3 is built from 13 residues. CDR3 residues: CASSPGISYEQYF. CDR3 coding DNA: TGTGCCAGCAGCCCCGGTATCTCCTATGAGCAGTACTTC.

V is TRBV28 and J is TRBJ2-7, with 7 bases that match TRBD2. CDR1 is MDHEN and CDR2 is SYDVKM in the germline V gene. This CDR3 is 16 amino acids long. With V trimmed by 7 bases and J by 0 bases, 12 bases remained unmatched. The CDR3 reads CASTQGGDVGSYEQYF. In DNA, the CDR3 is TGTGCCAGCACCCAGGGAGGGGACGTAGGCTCCTACGAGCAGTACTTC. Full variable domain (outside the CDR3, taken from reference TRBV28 and TRBJ2-7): DVKVTQSSRYLVKRTGEKVFLECVQDMDHENMFWYRQDPGLGLRLIYFSYDVKMKEKGDIPEGYSVSREKKERFSLILESASTNQTSMYLCASTQGGDVGSYEQYFGPGTRLTVT.

This sequence joins TRBV5-1 and TRBJ1-1; perhaps TRBD1 as D (5 bases). V was trimmed by 4 bases and J by 9 bases, leaving 19 bases between them. Germline V gene data show CDR1 as SGHRS and CDR2 as YFSETQ. This CDR3 spans 14 amino acids. The CDR3 region has the DNA TGCGCCAGCAGCGGGGGGACCGCCGGCGAGCAAGCTTTCTTT. Amino acids: CASSGGTAGEQAFF.

This chain links TRBV7-2 with TRBJ2-1; unclear D gene. Germline CDR1 and CDR2: SGHTA and FQGNSA. The CDR3 consists of 14 residues. Trimming pared 5 bases from V and 0 bases from J, leaving 8 bases between. The CDR3 spells CASSPLFSYNEQFF. Here the CDR3 DNA reads TGTGCCAGCAGCCCCCTATTCTCCTACAATGAGCAGTTCTTC.

This clonotype was found a few times. The rearrangement uses TRBV20-1 and TRBJ2-5, with D unclear. Looked up from germline, CDR1 is DFQATT and CDR2 is SNEGSKA (reference sequence). CDR3 length: 13 residues. CDR3 amino acids: CTAGGKQEETQYF. The CDR3 region has the DNA TGCACCGCAGGTGGAAAACAAGAGGAGACCCAGTACTTC.

The chain employs TRBV6-6 and TRBJ1-5; TRBD1 is a possible D gene (5 bases). With 8 bases removed from V and 6 bases from J, the gap between germline ends came to 23 bases. The CDR3 extends over 16 amino acids. The germline V gene encodes CDR1 MNHNY and CDR2 SVGAGI (reference sequence). The DNA of the CDR3 is TGTGCCAGCGTCTACGGGGGGTCGATTTCGGCTCAGCCCCAGCATTTT. Translated: CASVYGGSISAQPQHF.

The J gene is TRBJ1-1, the V gene TRBV12-5; D unclear. Trimming pared 2 bases from V and 5 bases from J, leaving 15 bases between. The CDR3 spans 15 residues. Germline-derived CDR1 and CDR2 are LGHNT and FRNRAP. CDR3 sequence reads: CASGLSSGSVTEAFF. In DNA form, the CDR3 reads TGTGCTAGTGGTTTGTCGTCTGGATCGGTTACTGAAGCTTTCTTT. The variable domain in full, completed from reference TRBV12-5 and TRBJ1-1, reads DARVTQTPRHKVTEMGQEVTMRCQPILGHNTVFWYRQTMMQGLELLAYFRNRAPLDDSGMPKDRFSAEMPDATLATLKIQPSEPRDSAVYFCASGLSSGSVTEAFFGQGTRLTVV.

The chain links TRBV28 to TRBJ2-6, with 7 positions matching TRBD1. The CDR3 has 16 residues. With 4 bases clipped from V and 1 base from J, the junction kept 4 bases outside the gene matches. Germline assignment: CDR1 MDHEN and CDR2 SYDVKM. The CDR3 coding sequence is TGTGCCAGCAGTTCGGGACAGCTTTCTGGGGCCAACGTCCTGACTTTC. Protein product: CASSSGQLSGANVLTF.

In this sample, this clonotype turned up a few times. CDR3 DNA sequence: TGTGCCAGCAGCGTAAGAACTTTATCCAAAGGGCTGTTTTTT. Its protein product is CASSVRTLSKGLFF. The rearrangement links TRBV7-8 to TRBJ2-2; D remains ambiguous. The CDR3 extends over 14 amino acids. V lost 5 bases and J lost 13, with 20 bases in between. Germline V CDR1 and CDR2: SGHVS, FQNEAQ.

CDR3 residues: CSVNWSNYGYTF. The CDR3 region has the DNA TGCAGCGTAAATTGGTCCAACTATGGCTACACCTTC. V is TRBV29-1 and J is TRBJ1-2; no definite D call. Germline assignment: CDR1 SQVTM and CDR2 ANQGSEA. Trimming took 6 bases from V and 2 from J, leaving 10 bases between them. The CDR3 has 12 residues. Together with reference TRBV29-1 and TRBJ1-2, the CDR3 gives the full variable domain: SAVISQKPSRDICQRGTSLTIQCQVDSQVTMMFWYRQQPGQSLTLIATANQGSEATYESGFVIDKFPISRPNLTFSTLTVSNMSPEDSSIYLCSVNWSNYGYTFGSGTRLTVV.

V gene TRBV7-2 combines with J gene TRBJ2-3, with 10 nucleotides matching TRBD2. Trimming took 5 bases from V and 3 from J; bases not matched to a gene: 2. The CDR3 runs to 14 residues. CDR1 and CDR2 from the germline V gene are SGHTA and FQGNSA. The CDR3 bases are TGTGCCAGCAGCGGTAGCGGGGGGACAGATACGCAGTATTTT. Translating it yields CASSGSGGTDTQYF.

This clonotype occurred a few times. The chain recombines TRBV19 with TRBJ1-2; D remains unclear. In germline, CDR1 is LNHDA, CDR2 SQIVND (reference sequence). Trimming took 4 bases from V and 4 from J, leaving 7 bases between them. CDR3 length: 12 amino acids. DNA for the CDR3: TGTGCCAGTAGTAGTTTCCTCTATGGCTACACCTTC. It encodes CASSSFLYGYTF.

The V call is TRBV7-2, the J call TRBJ2-1; D is uncertain. The CDR3 runs 16 residues. Germline V gene data show CDR1 as SGHTA and CDR2 as FQGNSA. Trimming cost V 9 bases and J 0 bases, with 18 bases left between them. The DNA of the CDR3 is TGTGCCAGTCTCGGCTACGGCGGCAGCTCCTACAATGAGCAGTTCTTC. It is translated as CASLGYGGSSYNEQFF.

The chain combines TRBV20-1 with TRBJ2-5; TRBD2 aligns across 13 bases. The CDR3 runs to 14 residues. V dropped 6 bases and J dropped 4; count of bases not matched to a gene: 5. Germline-derived CDR1 and CDR2 are DFQATT and SNEGSKA (reference sequence). The CDR3 spells CSAATSGGLETQYF. CDR3 bases: TGCAGTGCAGCGACTAGCGGGGGGTTAGAGACCCAGTACTTC.

The genes are TRBV7-2 and TRBJ2-2; the match to TRBD2 covers 12 bases. Trimming took 8 bases from V and 3 from J; bases not matched to a gene: 7. CDR1 is SGHTA, CDR2 FQGNSA, per germline. The CDR3 extends over 16 amino acids. The CDR3 loop reads CASGSSGGVYTGELFF. The CDR3 coding sequence is TGTGCCAGCGGTTCTAGCGGGGGGGTTTACACCGGGGAGCTGTTTTTT.

The CDR3 reads CASSHKRDSSTTLYEQYF. The CDR3 region has the DNA TGTGCCAGCAGCCATAAGAGGGACAGTTCGACTACTCTCTACGAGCAGTACTTC. J is TRBJ2-7 and V is TRBV6-1; 7 nucleotides agree with TRBD1. There are 18 residues in the CDR3. V lost 6 bases, J lost 3 bases, and 20 bases stayed unmatched. Germline-derived CDR1 and CDR2 are MNHNS and SASEGT.

The rearrangement uses TRBV11-2 and TRBJ2-1, with D possibly being TRBD1 or TRBD2 (7 bases each). Germline V gene sequence: CDR1 SGHAT, CDR2 FQNNGV. Trimming removed 5 bases from V and 6 bases from J, with 20 bases in between. The CDR3 length is 16 residues. The CDR3 sequence: CASSPRRDSGANEQFF. In DNA form, the CDR3 reads TGTGCCAGCAGCCCGCGCCGGGACAGCGGGGCCAATGAGCAGTTCTTC.

The V and J genes are TRBV16 and TRBJ2-4; perhaps D is TRBD1 or TRBD2 (5 bases each). Trimming removed 2 bases from V and 6 bases from J, with 17 bases in between. The CDR3 spans 16 residues. The germline V gene encodes CDR1 KGHSY and CDR2 FQNENV. CDR3 nucleotides: TGTGCCAGCAGCCAAGGGGGTGTCGGGATGACAAACATTCAGTACTTC. As protein: CASSQGGVGMTNIQYF.

The chain is built from TRBV9 and TRBJ2-2; TRBD2 matches at 10 bases. V dropped 7 bases and J dropped 3; count of bases not matched to a gene: 6. Germline V gives CDR1 SGDLS, CDR2 YYNGEE. The length of the CDR3 is 15 residues. The CDR3 protein is CASRRTSGYTGELFF. The CDR3 DNA is TGTGCCAGCCGCCGGACTAGCGGATACACCGGGGAGCTGTTTTTT.

This clonotype was counted a few times. The chain is built from TRBV13 and TRBJ1-1; weak D call: TRBD1 (5 bases). The CDR3 is made up of 17 amino acids. Trimming took off 4 bases at V and 4 bases at J, with 22 bases between the two ends. Germline values: CDR1 PRHDT, CDR2 FYEKMQ (reference sequence). CDR3 sequence: CASSSSPSRERRTEAFF. The CDR3 DNA is TGTGCCAGCAGCTCCTCCCCCTCCAGGGAAAGACGCACTGAAGCTTTCTTT.

J is TRBJ2-4 and V is TRBV29-1; weak D call: TRBD1 (5 bases). Germline V CDR1 and CDR2: SQVTM, ANQGSEA. The V end was cut by 5 bases, the J end by 0 bases, with 11 bases between. This CDR3 region has 14 residues. CDR3 loop: CSVLGVLAKNIQYF. In DNA, the CDR3 is TGCAGCGTTTTAGGGGTCCTAGCCAAAAACATTCAGTACTTC.

The rearrangement uses TRBV18 and TRBJ1-5, with D unclear. The V gene lost 2 bases and the J gene lost 0 bases, with 8 bases spanning the gap. This CDR3 is 15 amino acids long. The germline gives CDR1 KGHSH, CDR2 LQKENI. The CDR3 loop is CASSPGQASNQPQHF. CDR3 nucleotides: TGTGCCAGCTCACCAGGGCAGGCTAGCAATCAGCCCCAGCATTTT. The complete variable domain, with remaining parts taken from reference TRBV18 and TRBJ1-5, reads NAGVMQNPRHLVRRRGQEARLRCSPMKGHSHVYWYRQLPEEGLKFMVYLQKENIIDESGMPKERFSAEFPKEGPSILRIQQVVRGDSAAYFCASSPGQASNQPQHFGDGTRLSIL.

The chain links TRBV12-3 or TRBV12-4 to TRBJ2-1; no reliable D call. This CDR3 spans 13 amino acids. Trimming cost V 2 bases and J 10 bases, with 12 bases left between them. The CDR3 reads CASSLITATEQFF. CDR3 in DNA: TGTGCCAGCAGTTTAATAACGGCTACGGAGCAGTTCTTC.